One sample yielded the 12 T cell receptor beta chains listed below, sequenced in a study of metastatic and nonmetastatic thyroid tumors. TCRdb reanalyzed the PCR reads via MiXCR. Seen here are 85,000 to 95,000 clones, under 15% observed once, and the top ten hold 3.6%. All patients were untreated before thyroid surgery. Material for sequencing was blood. These receptor sequences come from a female donor with papillary thyroid cancer or a benign thyroid nodule (not recorded which). Some clones in this sample may be carry-over from other donors' samples.

This clone was counted a few times. This could be a read error, since a much larger clone is one nucleotide away. Other DNA sequences in the same sample also yield this CDR3. This sequence joins TRBV11-2 and TRBJ2-7, with a tentative D call TRBD2 (5 bases). The V gene's germline CDR1 is SGHAT and CDR2 FQNNGV. The CDR3 totals 16 residues. The germline V and J ends were trimmed by 6 bases and 4 bases, with 22 bases remaining between them. CDR3 amino acids: CASSAGSGTRAYEQYF. Here the CDR3 DNA reads TGTGCCAGCAGTGCCGGGTCGGGCACGAGGGCGTACGAGCAGTACTTC. The full variable domain, in which reference TRBV11-2 and TRBJ2-7 provide the parts outside the CDR3, is EAGVAQSPRYKIIEKRQSVAFWCNPISGHATLYWYQQILGQGPKLLIQFQNNGVVDDSQLPKDRFSAERLKGVDSTLKIQPAKLEDSAVYLCASSAGSGTRAYEQYFGPGTRLTVT.

At least ten counts were recorded for this clone. The chain has TRBV12-3 or TRBV12-4 and TRBJ2-3; D tentatively fits TRBD1 or TRBD2 (6 bases each). This CDR3 has 15 residues. Trimming shortened V by 7 bases and J by 3 bases, and 17 bases separated the two germline ends. The CDR3: CASILEGVGTDTQYF. As DNA, the CDR3 is TGTGCCAGCATCTTGGAGGGGGTTGGGACAGATACGCAGTATTTT.

This clone was seen ten or more times. J is TRBJ1-2 and V is TRBV7-2, with D possibly TRBD1 on 5 matching bases. V lost 1 base and J 7 bases, leaving 16 bases between the germline ends. Per the germline V gene, CDR1 is SGHTA and CDR2 is FQGNSA. This CDR3 has 15 amino acids. The CDR3 spells CASSLVTGAGGGYTF. DNA for the CDR3: TGTGCCAGCAGCTTAGTCACAGGCGCCGGGGGTGGCTACACCTTC.

In its sample, this clone was seen a few times. The V gene is TRBV6-1, the J gene TRBJ1-5; tentatively, D is TRBD1 (5 bases). The germline gives CDR1 MNHNS, CDR2 SASEGT. The V end lost 5 bases, the J end lost 5 bases, and 16 bases lay between the germline ends. This CDR3 contains 15 residues. Here the CDR3 DNA reads TGTGCCAGCAGTCCCCCCGGGGGGGGGGATCAGCCCCAGCATTTT. Its translation is CASSPPGGGDQPQHF.

A remark on this clone: One end of the junction is discordant with germline, which a read error may explain. The chain couples TRBV28 to TRBJ1-2, with D perhaps TRBD1 (5 bases). Germline V gene data show CDR1 as MDHEN and CDR2 as SYDVKM. The CDR3 runs 17 residues. CDR3 nucleotide sequence: TGTGTCAGCAGTCCAAGACCTAAGACATGGGGCTCTCGGGGCTACACCTTC. It is translated as CVSSPRPKTWGSRGYTF.

This clone was counted ten times or more. The chain has TRBV12-3 or TRBV12-4 and TRBJ2-1; unclear D gene. Between the trimmed V and J ends, which lost 1 base and 0 bases, there was a span of 4 bases. The CDR3 sequence is 14 residues long. The CDR3 sequence is CASSLVGSYNEQFF. Here the CDR3 DNA reads TGTGCCAGCAGTTTAGTAGGCTCCTACAATGAGCAGTTCTTC.

This clone was observed a handful of times. J is TRBJ1-2 and V is TRBV6-1; tentatively, D is TRBD1 (6 bases). The length of the CDR3 is 15 residues. With 8 bases removed from V and 6 bases from J, the gap between germline ends came to 22 bases. The germline CDR1 and CDR2 sequences are MNHNS and SASEGT. CDR3 sequence (DNA): TGTGCCAGCGGTGCTTGTACAGGGAGCTCTGATGGCTACACCTTC. Translating gives CASGACTGSSDGYTF.

This clone was seen many times. The chain is built from TRBV5-1 and TRBJ2-7; perhaps TRBD2 as D (5 bases). Trimming removed 0 bases at V and 5 bases at J, with 15 bases between. Germline CDR1 is SGHRS and CDR2 is YFSETQ. This CDR3 spans 15 amino acids. For the CDR3, the DNA is TGCGCCAGCAGCTTGGGCCCCGAGGGTGGAGACGAGCAGTACTTC. This encodes CASSLGPEGGDEQYF.

On this clone itself: This sequence may be a read error, since a much larger clone differs from it by one base. The gene calls are TRBV3-1 and TRBJ1-1, with a tentative D call TRBD1 (6 bases). V was pared by 2 bases and J by 2 bases, with 9 bases between. The CDR3 extends over 14 amino acids. Germline loops: CDR1 LGHDT, CDR2 YNNKEL (reference sequence). In DNA, the CDR3 is TGTGCCAGCAGCCAATTCGGGGGCAACACTGAAGCTTTCTTT. Translated: CASSQFGGNTEAFF.

This clone was counted at least ten times. Other DNA sequences in the same sample also yield this CDR3. The chain couples TRBV7-3 to TRBJ2-7; 9 bases align to TRBD1. The trim removed 6 bases at V and 4 bases at J, leaving 10 bases unmatched. Germline values: CDR1 SGHTA, CDR2 FQGTGA. CDR3 length equals 15 residues. Here the CDR3 reads CASSPTGGRVYEQYF. CDR3 bases: TGTGCCAGCAGTCCAACAGGGGGCCGAGTGTACGAGCAGTACTTC.

This clone has at least ten counts. The chain couples TRBV3-1 to TRBJ2-7; D is perhaps TRBD1 or TRBD2 (6 bases each). Germline V gives CDR1 LGHDT, CDR2 YNNKEL (reference sequence). V was cut by 4 bases and J by 4 bases, with 11 bases left in between. The CDR3 spans 13 residues. The CDR3 DNA follows: TGTGCCAGCAGCCGGGGGCGGGGTTACGAGCAGTACTTC. As protein: CASSRGRGYEQYF.

This clone came up many times. This chain uses TRBV20-1 with TRBJ1-6, with TRBD1 matching 7 bases. The germline V gene encodes CDR1 DFQATT and CDR2 SNEGSKA (reference sequence). The CDR3 has 10 amino acids. This CDR3 is CRTGQDRLHF. CDR3 nucleotide sequence: TGCAGGACTGGACAGGACCGACTCCACTTT.